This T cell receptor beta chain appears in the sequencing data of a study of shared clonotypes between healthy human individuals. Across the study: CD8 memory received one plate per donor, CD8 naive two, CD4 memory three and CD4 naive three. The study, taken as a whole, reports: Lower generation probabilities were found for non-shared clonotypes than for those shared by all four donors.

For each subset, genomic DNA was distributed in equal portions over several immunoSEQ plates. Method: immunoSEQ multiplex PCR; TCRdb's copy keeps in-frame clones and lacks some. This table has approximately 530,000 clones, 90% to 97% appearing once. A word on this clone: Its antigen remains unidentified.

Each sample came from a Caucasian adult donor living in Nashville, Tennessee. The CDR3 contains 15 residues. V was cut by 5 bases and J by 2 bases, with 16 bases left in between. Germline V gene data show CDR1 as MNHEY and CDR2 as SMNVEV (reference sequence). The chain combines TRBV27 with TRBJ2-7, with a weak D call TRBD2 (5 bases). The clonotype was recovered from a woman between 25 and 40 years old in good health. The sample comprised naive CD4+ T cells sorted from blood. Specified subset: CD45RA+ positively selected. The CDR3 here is CASSPPPGRPYEQYF. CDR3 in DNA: TGTGCCAGCAGTCCCCCCCCGGGGAGACCCTACGAGCAGTACTTC.